Here is one T cell receptor (beta chain) with its context. Its antigen is unknown. No base qualities exist here, and no much larger clone lies one base off it. The sample is drawn from a study of OX40 agonist ivuxolimab in advanced cancers. In the study overall: The costimulatory receptor OX40 (CD134) was targeted by ivuxolimab, a fully human IgG2 agonistic monoclonal antibody. Intravenous ivuxolimab was administered to patients every 2 weeks at six dose levels: 0.01, 0.1, 0.3, 1.5, 3 and 10 mg/kg. Of the 52 patients in dose escalation, some 19 had hepatocellular carcinoma, some 15 had melanoma, 9 had renal cell carcinoma and 9 had head and neck cancer. The dose-escalation cohort was roughly 80% male with a mean age of 60 years, ranging from roughly 23 to 90. Prior anti-PD-1, anti-PD-L1 or anti-CTLA-4 therapy was permitted, and approximately 40% of dose-escalation patients had received checkpoint inhibitors. Partial responses were achieved by three dose-escalation patients, of whom one had hepatocellular carcinoma and two had cutaneous melanoma. Peripheral TCRbeta sequencing aimed to test whether ivuxolimab altered TCR sequence diversity and caused clonal T-cell expansion. The paper covers the monotherapy dose-escalation part of the phase I ivuxolimab trial, which included N ≈ 54 patients.

To sequence the TCRbeta CDR3 region, genomic DNA was isolated from the sorted cells. The immunoSEQ Assay was used for sequencing of TCRbeta CDR3 regions. Sourced from immuneACCESS, this table was stored by TCRdb with only in-frame sequences that have V and J called. A share of the clones is absent; for the studies checked, an unresolved V gene accounts for under half, and the remainder has no known explanation. The sample table shows about 83,000 clones, and 88% are seen once. The ten most abundant clones make up 0.72% of the sample. Patients with a history of autoimmune disease or receiving systemic immunosuppression were excluded from the trial. Peripheral blood for TCR sequencing was collected from all dose cohorts at baseline, on cycle 4 day 1, and on cycle 7 day 1. The samples were drawn from a first-in-human, open-label, multicenter phase I dose-escalation trial of ivuxolimab. Adults with locally advanced or metastatic head and neck squamous cell, hepatocellular, melanoma or renal cell carcinoma were enrolled in the trial. Before TCR sequencing, CD4+ T cells and CD8+ T cells from peripheral blood were sorted into separate populations.

On the study overall, not on this receptor specifically: Low levels of normalized T-cell clonal expansion were also seen in some patients who did not respond. After ivuxolimab, CD8+ T cells had more expanded clones than CD4+ T cells on average. At doses of 0.1 to 3.0 mg/kg, clonal expansion of both CD4+ and CD8+ blood T cells was observed from baseline to week 6. Antigen specificity was not determined for the clonally expanded peripheral T cells. In partial responders in the 0.1-3.0 mg/kg groups, normalized peripheral clonal expansion was found to be among the lowest, especially among CD8+ T cells.

The cysteine opens and the phenylalanine closes a CDR3 of 13 amino acids. Of all the DNA, just the CDR3 is kept, 39 bases in frame from base 1. The trim is 1 base for V and 5 bases for J, with a gap of 7 bases between the germline ends. The germline V gene sets CDR1 to KGHSH and CDR2 to LQKENI. The material sequenced was CD4+ or CD8+ T cells sorted from blood, taken in a trial of the OX40 agonist ivuxolimab. The rearranged segments are TRBV18 and TRBJ2-3; the D gene assignment is ambiguous. This TCR was sampled from an adult with an advanced solid tumor such as melanoma, head and neck, liver or kidney cancer. The DNA sequence reads TGTGCCAGCTCACCACTCCAAGAAGATACGCAGTATTTT. Its protein is CASSPLQEDTQYF.